This T cell receptor beta chain is drawn from a study of T cell responses to AZD1222 COVID-19 vaccine. The overall study: Second-dose intervals near 4 or 12 weeks were combined.

The CDR3 is 15 amino acids. The V segment lost 0 bases and the J segment 6 bases; nucleotides outside the gene matches: 7. Germline CDR1 is MNHEY and CDR2 is SVGAGI. Concerning this clone: Its antigen is still unknown.

General study points: Scientists sampled the repertoires only once the peak T cell response had passed.

Assay: immunoSEQ multiplex PCR; the TCRdb copy retains only in-frame clones and omits some. The sample lists 130,000 or so clones; under 95% were seen once. The sequencing here drew on peripheral blood, taken on day 0 of AZD1222 vaccination. This rearrangement joins TRBV6-5 to TRBJ1-2; 7 positions match TRBD1. The source is an adult in good health. CDR3 amino acids: CASSYSPDRVNGYTF. CDR3 coding DNA: TGTGCCAGCAGTTACTCGCCAGACAGGGTGAATGGCTACACCTTC.